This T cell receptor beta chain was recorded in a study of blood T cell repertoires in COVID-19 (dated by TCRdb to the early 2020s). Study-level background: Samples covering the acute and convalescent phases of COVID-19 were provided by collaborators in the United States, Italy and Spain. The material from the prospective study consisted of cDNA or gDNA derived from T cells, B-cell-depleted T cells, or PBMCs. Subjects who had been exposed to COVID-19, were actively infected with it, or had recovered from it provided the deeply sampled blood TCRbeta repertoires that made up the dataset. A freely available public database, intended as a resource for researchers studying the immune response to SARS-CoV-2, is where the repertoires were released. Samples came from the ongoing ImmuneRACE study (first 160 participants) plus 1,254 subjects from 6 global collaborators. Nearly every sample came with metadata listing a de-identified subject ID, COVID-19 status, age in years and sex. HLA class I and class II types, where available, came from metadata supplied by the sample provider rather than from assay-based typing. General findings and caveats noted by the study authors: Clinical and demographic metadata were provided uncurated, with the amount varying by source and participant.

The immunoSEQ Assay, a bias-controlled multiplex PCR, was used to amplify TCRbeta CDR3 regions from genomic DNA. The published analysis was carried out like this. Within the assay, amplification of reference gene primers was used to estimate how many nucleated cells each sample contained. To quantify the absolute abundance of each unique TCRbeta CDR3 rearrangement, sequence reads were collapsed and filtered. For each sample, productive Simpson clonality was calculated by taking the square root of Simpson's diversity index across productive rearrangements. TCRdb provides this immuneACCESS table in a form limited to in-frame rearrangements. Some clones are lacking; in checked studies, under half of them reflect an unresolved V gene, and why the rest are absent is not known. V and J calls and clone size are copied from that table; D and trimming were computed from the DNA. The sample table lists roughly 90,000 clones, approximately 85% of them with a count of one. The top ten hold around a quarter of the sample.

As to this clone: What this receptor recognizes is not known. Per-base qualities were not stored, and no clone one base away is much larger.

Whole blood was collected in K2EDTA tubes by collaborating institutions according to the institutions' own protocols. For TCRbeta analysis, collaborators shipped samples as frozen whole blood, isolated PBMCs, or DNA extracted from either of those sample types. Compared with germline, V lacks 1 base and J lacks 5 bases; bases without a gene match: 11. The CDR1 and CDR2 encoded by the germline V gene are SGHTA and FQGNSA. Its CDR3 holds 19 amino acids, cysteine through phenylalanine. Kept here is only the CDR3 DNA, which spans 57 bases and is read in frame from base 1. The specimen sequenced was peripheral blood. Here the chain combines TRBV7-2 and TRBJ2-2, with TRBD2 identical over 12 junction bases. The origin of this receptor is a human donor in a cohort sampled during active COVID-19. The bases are TGTGCCAGCAGCTTAGTAGCTCTAGCGGGAGGGTTAAGGACCGGGGAGCTGTTTTTT. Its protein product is CASSLVALAGGLRTGELFF.